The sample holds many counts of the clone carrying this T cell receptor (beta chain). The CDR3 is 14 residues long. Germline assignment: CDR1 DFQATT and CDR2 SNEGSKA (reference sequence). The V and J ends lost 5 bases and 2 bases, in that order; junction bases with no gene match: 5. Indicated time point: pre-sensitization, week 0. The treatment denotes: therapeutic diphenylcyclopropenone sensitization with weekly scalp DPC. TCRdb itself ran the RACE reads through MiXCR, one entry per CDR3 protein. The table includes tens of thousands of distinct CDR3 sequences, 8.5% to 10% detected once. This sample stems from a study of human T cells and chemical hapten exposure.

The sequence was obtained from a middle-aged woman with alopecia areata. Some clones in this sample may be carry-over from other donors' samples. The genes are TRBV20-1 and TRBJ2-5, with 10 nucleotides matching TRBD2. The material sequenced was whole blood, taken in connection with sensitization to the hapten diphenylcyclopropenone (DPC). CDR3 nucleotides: TGCAGTGCTTTCCGGACTAGCGGACAAGAGACCCAGTACTTC. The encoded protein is CSAFRTSGQETQYF.